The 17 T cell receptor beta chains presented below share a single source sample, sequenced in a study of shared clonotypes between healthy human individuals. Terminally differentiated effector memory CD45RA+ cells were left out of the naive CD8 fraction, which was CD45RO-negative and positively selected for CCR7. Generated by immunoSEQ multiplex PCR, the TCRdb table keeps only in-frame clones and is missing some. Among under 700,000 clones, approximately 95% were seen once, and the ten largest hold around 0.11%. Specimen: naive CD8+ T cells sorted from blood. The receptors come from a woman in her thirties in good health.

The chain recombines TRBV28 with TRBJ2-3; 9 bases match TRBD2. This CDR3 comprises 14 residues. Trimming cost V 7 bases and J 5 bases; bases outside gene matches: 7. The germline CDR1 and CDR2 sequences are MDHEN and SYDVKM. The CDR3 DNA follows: TGTGCCAGCACCTCAGCGGGAGGATTAGATACGCAGTATTTT. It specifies CASTSAGGLDTQYF.

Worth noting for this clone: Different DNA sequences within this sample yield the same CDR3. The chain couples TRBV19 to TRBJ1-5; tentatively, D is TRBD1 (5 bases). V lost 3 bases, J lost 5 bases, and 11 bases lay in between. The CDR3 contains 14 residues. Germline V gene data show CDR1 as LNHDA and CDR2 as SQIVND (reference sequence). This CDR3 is CASSIGTGYQPQHF. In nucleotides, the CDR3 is TGTGCCAGTAGTATTGGGACGGGATATCAGCCCCAGCATTTT.

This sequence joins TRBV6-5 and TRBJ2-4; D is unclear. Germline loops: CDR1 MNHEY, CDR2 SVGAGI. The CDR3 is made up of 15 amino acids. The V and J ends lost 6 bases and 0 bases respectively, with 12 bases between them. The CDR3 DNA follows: TGTGCCAGCAGACCCACAGTTCTAGCCAAAAACATTCAGTACTTC. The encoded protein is CASRPTVLAKNIQYF.

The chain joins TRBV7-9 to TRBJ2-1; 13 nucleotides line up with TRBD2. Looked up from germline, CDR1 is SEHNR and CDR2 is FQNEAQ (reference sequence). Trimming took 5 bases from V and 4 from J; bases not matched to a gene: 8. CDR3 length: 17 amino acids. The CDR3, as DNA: TGTGCCAGCAGCCTGGGAACTAGCGGGAGGGCATACAATGAGCAGTTCTTC. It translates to CASSLGTSGRAYNEQFF.

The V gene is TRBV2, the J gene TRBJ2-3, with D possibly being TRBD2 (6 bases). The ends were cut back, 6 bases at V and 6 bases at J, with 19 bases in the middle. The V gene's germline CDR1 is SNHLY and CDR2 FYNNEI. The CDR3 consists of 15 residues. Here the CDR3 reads CASRGDSKRGDTQYF. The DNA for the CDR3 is TGTGCCAGCAGGGGGGACTCCAAGAGAGGGGATACGCAGTATTTT.

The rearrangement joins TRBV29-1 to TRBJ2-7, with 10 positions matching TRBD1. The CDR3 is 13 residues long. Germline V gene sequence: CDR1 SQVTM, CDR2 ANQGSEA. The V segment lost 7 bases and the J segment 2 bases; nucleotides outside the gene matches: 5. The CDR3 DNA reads TGCAGCGCCCGGACAGGGGGGACCTACGAGCAGTACTTC. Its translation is CSARTGGTYEQYF.

The CDR3 reads CASSYLAAGETQYF. DNA for the CDR3: TGTGCCAGCAGTTATCTAGCGGCCGGCGAGACCCAGTACTTC. The rearrangement joins TRBV6-5 to TRBJ2-5; 7 bases line up with TRBD2. Trimming at V came to 3 bases and at J to 5 bases, leaving 6 bases not matched to a gene. The CDR3 extends over 14 amino acids. The germline V gene has CDR1 MNHEY and CDR2 SVGAGI.

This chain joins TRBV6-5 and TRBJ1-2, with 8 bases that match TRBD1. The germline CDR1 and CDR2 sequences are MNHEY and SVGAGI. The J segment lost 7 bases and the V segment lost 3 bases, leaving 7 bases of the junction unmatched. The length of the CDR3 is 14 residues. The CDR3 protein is CASSYGQGAVGYTF. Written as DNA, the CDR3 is TGTGCCAGCAGTTATGGGCAGGGGGCGGTTGGCTACACCTTC.

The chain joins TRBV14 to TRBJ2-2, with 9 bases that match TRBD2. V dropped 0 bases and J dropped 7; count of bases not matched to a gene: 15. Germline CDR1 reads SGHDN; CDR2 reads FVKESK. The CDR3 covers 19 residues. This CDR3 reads CASSQENLAGLATFGELFF. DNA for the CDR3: TGTGCCAGCAGCCAAGAAAATTTGGCAGGACTAGCGACTTTCGGGGAGCTGTTTTTT.

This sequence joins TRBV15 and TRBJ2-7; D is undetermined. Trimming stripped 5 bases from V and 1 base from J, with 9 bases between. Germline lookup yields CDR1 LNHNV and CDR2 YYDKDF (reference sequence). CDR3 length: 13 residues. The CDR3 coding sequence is TGTGCCACCAGCTATCCAGAATCCTACGAGCAGTACTTC. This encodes CATSYPESYEQYF. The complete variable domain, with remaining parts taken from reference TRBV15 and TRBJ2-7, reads DAMVIQNPRYQVTQFGKPVTLSCSQTLNHNVMYWYQQKSSQAPKLLFHYYDKDFNNEADTPDNFQSRRPNTSFCFLDIRSPGLGDTAMYLCATSYPESYEQYFGPGTRLTVT.

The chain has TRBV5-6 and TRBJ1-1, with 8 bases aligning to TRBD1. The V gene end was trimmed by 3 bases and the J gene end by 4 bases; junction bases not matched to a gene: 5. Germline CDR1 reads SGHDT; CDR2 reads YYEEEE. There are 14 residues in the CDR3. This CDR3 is CASSYWTGRTEAFF. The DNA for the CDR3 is TGTGCCAGCAGCTACTGGACAGGGCGCACTGAAGCTTTCTTT. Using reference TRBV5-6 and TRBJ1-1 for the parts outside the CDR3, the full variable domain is DAGVTQSPTHLIKTRGQQVTLRCSPKSGHDTVSWYQQALGQGPQFIFQYYEEEERQRGNFPDRFSGHQFPNYSSELNVNALLLGDSALYLCASSYWTGRTEAFFGQGTRLTVV.

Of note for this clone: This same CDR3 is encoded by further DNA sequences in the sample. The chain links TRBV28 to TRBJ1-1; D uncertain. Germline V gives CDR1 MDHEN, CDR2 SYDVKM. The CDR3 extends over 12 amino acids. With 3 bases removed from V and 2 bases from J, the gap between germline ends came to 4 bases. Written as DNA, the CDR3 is TGTGCCAGCAGTTTTGAAAACACTGAAGCTTTCTTT. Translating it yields CASSFENTEAFF.

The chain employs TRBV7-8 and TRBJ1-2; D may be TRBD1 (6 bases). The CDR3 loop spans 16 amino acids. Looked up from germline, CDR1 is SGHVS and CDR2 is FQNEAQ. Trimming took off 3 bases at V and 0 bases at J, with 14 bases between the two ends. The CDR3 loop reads CASSFNRAEANYGYTF. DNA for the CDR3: TGTGCCAGCAGCTTCAACAGGGCAGAAGCTAACTATGGCTACACCTTC.

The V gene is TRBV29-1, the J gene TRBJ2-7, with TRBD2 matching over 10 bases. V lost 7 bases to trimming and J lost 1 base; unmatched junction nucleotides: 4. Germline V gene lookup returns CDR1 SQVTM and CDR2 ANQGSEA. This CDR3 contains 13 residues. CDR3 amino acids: CSAEREGSYEQYF. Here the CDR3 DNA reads TGCAGCGCCGAGCGGGAGGGTTCCTACGAGCAGTACTTC.

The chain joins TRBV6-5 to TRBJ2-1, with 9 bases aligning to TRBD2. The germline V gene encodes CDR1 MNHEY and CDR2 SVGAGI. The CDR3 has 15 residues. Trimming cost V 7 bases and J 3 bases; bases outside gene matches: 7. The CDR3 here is CASTQAGGLYNEQFF. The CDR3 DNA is TGTGCCAGCACCCAAGCGGGAGGACTCTACAATGAGCAGTTCTTC.

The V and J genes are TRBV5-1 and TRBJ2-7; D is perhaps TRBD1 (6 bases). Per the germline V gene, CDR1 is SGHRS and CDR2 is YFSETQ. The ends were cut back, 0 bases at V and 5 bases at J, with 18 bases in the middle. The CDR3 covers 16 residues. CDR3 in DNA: TGCGCCAGCAGCTTGGCCTCCCCCTACAGGGTAAACGAGCAGTACTTC. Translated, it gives CASSLASPYRVNEQYF.

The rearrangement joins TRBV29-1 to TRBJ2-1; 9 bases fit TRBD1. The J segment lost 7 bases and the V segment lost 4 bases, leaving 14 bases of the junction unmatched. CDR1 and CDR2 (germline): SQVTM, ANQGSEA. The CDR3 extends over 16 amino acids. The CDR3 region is CSVGGTRDRALNEQFF. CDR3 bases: TGCAGCGTTGGAGGGACACGGGACAGGGCCTTGAATGAGCAGTTCTTC.